This T cell receptor (beta chain) was found in a study of T cells after yellow fever vaccination. Overall study context: Fractions of limited cellularity were prepared by means of SMART-Seq v4 Ultra Low Input.

Of note for this clonotype: Antigen specificity is unknown.

TCRdb called the 5' RACE reads again in MiXCR, with one record for every CDR3 protein. The table has 600,000 to 750,000 distinct CDR3 sequences, about 12% seen once. The length of the CDR3 is 14 residues. V lost 4 bases, J lost 9 bases, and 10 bases stayed unmatched. Germline CDR1 is LGHDT and CDR2 is YNNKEL (reference sequence). Whole-study results and caveats: Once the booster was given, most primary-vaccination clones reappeared, at over 95% for CD4 and 88% for CD8.

The sequencing here drew on PBMCs, taken on the day of the yellow fever booster vaccination. The receptor's source is a man under 40 who received the YFV17D yellow fever vaccine. This chain joins TRBV3-1 and TRBJ2-3; 7 bases fit TRBD2. The CDR3 protein is CASSPLLGEGTQYF. The CDR3 DNA follows: TGTGCCAGCAGCCCCCTCCTAGGGGAGGGCACGCAGTATTTT.